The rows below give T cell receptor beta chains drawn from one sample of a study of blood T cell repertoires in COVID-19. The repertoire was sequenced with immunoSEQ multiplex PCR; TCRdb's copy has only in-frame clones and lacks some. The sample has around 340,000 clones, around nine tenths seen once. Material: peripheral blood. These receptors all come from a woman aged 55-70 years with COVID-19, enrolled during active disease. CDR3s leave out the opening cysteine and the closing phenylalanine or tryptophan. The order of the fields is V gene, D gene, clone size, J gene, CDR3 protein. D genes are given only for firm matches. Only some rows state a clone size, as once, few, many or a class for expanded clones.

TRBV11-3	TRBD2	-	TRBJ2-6	ASSGGLAVAGANVLT
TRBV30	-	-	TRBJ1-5	AWSEGHYNQPQH
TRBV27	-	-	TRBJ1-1	ASSLTRGTEAF
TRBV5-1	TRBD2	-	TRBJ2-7	ASSSSGGDGEQY
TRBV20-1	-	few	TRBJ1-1	SVTFRGEAF
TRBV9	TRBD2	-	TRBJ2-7	ASSPSGEKRGPSYEQY
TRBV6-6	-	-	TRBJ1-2	ASSYLTANYGYT
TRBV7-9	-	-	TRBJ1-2	ASSKTRDSTNYGYT
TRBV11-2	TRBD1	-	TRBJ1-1	ASSYRGLGTEAF
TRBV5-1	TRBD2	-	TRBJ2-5	ASSFLSGGAGTETQY
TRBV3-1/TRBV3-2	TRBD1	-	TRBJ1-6	ASSRDSFYNSPLH
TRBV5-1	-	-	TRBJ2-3	ASSLTGYTDTQY
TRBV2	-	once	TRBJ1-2	ASSEAEGLTYGYT
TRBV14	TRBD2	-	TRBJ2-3	ASSQARLAVRDTQY
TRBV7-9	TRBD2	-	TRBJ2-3	ASSSTRGVVGKY
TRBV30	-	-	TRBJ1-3	AEGVSNTIY
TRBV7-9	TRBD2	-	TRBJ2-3	ASSLGGTSGATDTQY
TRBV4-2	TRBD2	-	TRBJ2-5	ASSQDRSGGAQETQY
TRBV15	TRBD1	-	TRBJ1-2	ATSTRDRPNYGYT
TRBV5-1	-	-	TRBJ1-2	ASSLRREPSYGGYT
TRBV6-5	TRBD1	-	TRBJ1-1	ASSRDSLNTEAF
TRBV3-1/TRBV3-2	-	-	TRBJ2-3	ASSQVSHRVTQY
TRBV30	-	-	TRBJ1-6	AWTPPGGRIHNSPLH
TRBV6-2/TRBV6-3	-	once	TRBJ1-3	ASSRGSNGNTIY
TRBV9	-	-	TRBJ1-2	ASGPGENYGYT
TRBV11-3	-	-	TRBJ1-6	ASSLETAASPLH